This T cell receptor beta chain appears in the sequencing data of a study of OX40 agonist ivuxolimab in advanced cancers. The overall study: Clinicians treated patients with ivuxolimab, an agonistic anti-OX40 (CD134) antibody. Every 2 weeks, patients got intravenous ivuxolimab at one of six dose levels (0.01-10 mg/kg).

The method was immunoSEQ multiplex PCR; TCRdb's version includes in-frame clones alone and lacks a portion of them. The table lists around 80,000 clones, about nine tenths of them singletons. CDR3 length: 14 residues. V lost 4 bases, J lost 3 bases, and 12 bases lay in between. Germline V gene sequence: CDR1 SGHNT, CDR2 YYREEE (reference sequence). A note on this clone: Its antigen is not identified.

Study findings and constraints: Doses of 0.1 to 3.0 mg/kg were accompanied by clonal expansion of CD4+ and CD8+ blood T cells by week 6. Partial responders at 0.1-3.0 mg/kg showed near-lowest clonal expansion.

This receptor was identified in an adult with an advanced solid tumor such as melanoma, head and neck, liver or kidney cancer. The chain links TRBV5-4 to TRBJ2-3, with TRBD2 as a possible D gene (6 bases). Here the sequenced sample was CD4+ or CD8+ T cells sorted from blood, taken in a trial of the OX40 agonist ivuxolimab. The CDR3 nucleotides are TGTGCCAGCAGCCTTCGACTAGTGACAGATACGCAGTATTTT. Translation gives CASSLRLVTDTQYF.